The sequence of this TCR beta chain was determined in a study of blood T cell repertoires in COVID-19. Overall study context: Acute and convalescent COVID-19 samples came from the United States, Italy and Spain.

The CDR3 extends over 13 amino acids. V was trimmed by 0 bases and J by 4 bases, leaving 6 bases between them. Germline lookup yields CDR1 MNHEY and CDR2 SVGEGT. Seattle's cohort entered during active infection and was followed longitudinally. Original data processing: Estimated nucleated cell counts came from reference gene primer amplification. Sequencing used immunoSEQ multiplex PCR; TCRdb keeps in-frame clones, though not all of them. V and J calls and clone size are those listed in that table; D and trimming were worked out from the DNA. The table shows some 170,000 clones, with 93% occurring only once.

Sequencing input: peripheral blood. This TCR was sampled from an older woman with COVID-19, enrolled during active disease. This chain connects TRBV6-2 or TRBV6-3 to TRBJ1-1; D gene unclear. As DNA, the CDR3 is TGTGCCAGCAGTTACTCCGACATCACTGAAGCTTTCTTT. Translation gives CASSYSDITEAFF.